The 4 T cell receptor beta chains listed next were all sequenced from one sample in a study of human T cells and chemical hapten exposure. The time point here: healthy volunteer bleed at 6 weeks. Extraction of total RNA was performed on unfractionated whole blood. TCRdb called the RACE reads again in MiXCR, with one record for every CDR3 protein. Of about 65,000 distinct CDR3 sequences listed, approximately 6.1% are singletons. Material: whole blood. The origin of the receptors is a female donor in good health. Some clones in this sample may be carry-over from other donors' samples.

The sample holds many counts of this clonotype. The V gene is TRBV10-3, the J gene TRBJ1-6; D is possibly TRBD1 (5 bases). With 2 bases removed from V and 10 bases from J, the gap between germline ends came to 9 bases. The CDR3 extends over 13 amino acids. Germline CDR1 and CDR2: ENHRY and SYGVKD. DNA of the CDR3: TGTGCCATCAGTGAGGCCAGGGCCTCACCCCTCCACTTT. It encodes CAISEARASPLHF.

This chain uses TRBV20-1 with TRBJ2-3, with a weak D call TRBD1 (5 bases). V lost 2 bases to trimming and J lost 0 bases, with 12 bases between them. The germline V gene encodes CDR1 DFQATT and CDR2 SNEGSKA (reference sequence). This CDR3 region has 15 residues. The CDR3 DNA sequence: TGCAGTGCTAGAAAAGTGGGGCAGAGCACAGATACGCAGTATTTT. Its protein product is CSARKVGQSTDTQYF.

This clonotype was observed many times. The rearrangement joins TRBV6-4 to TRBJ2-1, with TRBD1 matching over 10 bases. CDR1 and CDR2 from the germline V gene are MRHNA and SNTAGT. This CDR3 has 14 residues. V dropped 4 bases and J dropped 3; count of bases not matched to a gene: 0. The CDR3 loop reads CASSGTGGYNEQFF. CDR3 in DNA: TGTGCCAGCAGTGGGACAGGGGGCTACAATGAGCAGTTCTTC.

This clonotype was counted ten times or more. The gene calls are TRBV12-3 or TRBV12-4 and TRBJ2-3; D not resolved. CDR3 length equals 14 residues. Trimming removed 3 bases from V and 0 bases from J, with 7 bases in between. The CDR3, as DNA: TGTGCCAGCAGTTTGGTAGTGAGCACAGATACGCAGTATTTT. This gives the protein CASSLVVSTDTQYF.